A selection of T cell receptor beta chains follows, all from one sample in a study of shared clonotypes between healthy human individuals. Produced via immunoSEQ multiplex PCR; TCRdb's table is partial and in-frame only. The sample shows hundreds of thousands of clones, roughly 96% of them seen only once. The sample taken for sequencing was naive CD8+ T cells sorted from blood. The receptors come from a man aged 30-40 years in good health. Both conserved end residues are part of each CDR3. A D gene is named only where the DNA matches it firmly. The size field is filled for only some rows; it gives once, few, many or a size class.

d_call j_call clone_size v_call cdr3_nt cdr3_aa
- TRBJ2-1 - TRBV11-2 TGTGCCAGCAGCCGTCACAATGAGCAGTTCTTC CASSRHNEQFF
TRBD2 TRBJ2-1 once TRBV28 TGTGCCAGCAAAGATCGGCGCGGCGGGAGTCGGGATGAGCAGTTCTTC CASKDRRGGSRDEQFF
TRBD1 TRBJ1-5 - TRBV7-8 TGTGCCAGCAGGACAACAGGGGAACGGTATAGCAATCAGCCCCAGCATTTT CASRTTGERYSNQPQHF
TRBD1 TRBJ2-1 - TRBV10-1 TGCGCCAGCAGCATCCTGGGACAGGGCAAGCAGTTCTTC CASSILGQGKQFF
- TRBJ2-1 - TRBV29-1 TGCAGCGTTGAATTCCGAGAGGAGCTTTACAATGAGCAGTTCTTC CSVEFREELYNEQFF
TRBD1 TRBJ2-6 - TRBV27 TGTGCCAGCCGGGACAGGGGCTCTGGGGCCAACGTCCTGACTTTC CASRDRGSGANVLTF
- TRBJ2-7 - TRBV6-5 TGTGCCAGCAGTTACTCGGCCATCTACGAGCAGTACTTC CASSYSAIYEQYF
TRBD1 TRBJ2-3 - TRBV27 TGTGCCAGCAGTTCCCGGGACAGGGGGCAAGATACGCAGTATTTT CASSSRDRGQDTQYF
- TRBJ1-5 - TRBV27 TGTGCCAGCAGTTTATTGGGGATCAATCAGCCCCAGCATTTT CASSLLGINQPQHF
- TRBJ2-2 - TRBV7-9 TGTGCCAGCAGCCGAAGGTCGGCCCTGACCGGCGGGGAGCTGTTTTTT CASSRRSALTGGELFF
- TRBJ2-7 - TRBV30 TGTGCCTGGAGTTATGGGCGGGAGCAGTACTTC CAWSYGREQYF
- TRBJ2-7 - TRBV29-1 TGCAGCGTGCACGAGCCACATATGTACGAGCAGTACTTC CSVHEPHMYEQYF
- TRBJ1-1 - TRBV5-1 TGCGCCAGCAGCAGACTCCAGGGAATTCTTACTGAAGCTTTCTTT CASSRLQGILTEAFF
- TRBJ2-3 - TRBV13 TGTGCCAGCAGCTCCGGCACAGATACGCAGTATTTT CASSSGTDTQYF
- TRBJ1-5 - TRBV27 TGTGCCAGCAGTTTAAAGGGGAGGGCGGATCAGCCCCAGCATTTT CASSLKGRADQPQHF
- TRBJ2-7 - TRBV29-1 TGCAGCGTTACTAGCTCCTCCTACGAGCAGTACTTC CSVTSSSYEQYF
- TRBJ2-1 - TRBV9 TGTGCCAGCAGCCGTACCCTCCCAAGCTCCTACAATGAGCAGTTCTTC CASSRTLPSSYNEQFF
TRBD2 TRBJ2-7 - TRBV7-8 TGTGCCAGCAGCTTAGCAGCGGGAGGATCTGCCGAGCAGTACTTC CASSLAAGGSAEQYF
- TRBJ2-1 once TRBV6-6 TGTGCCAGCAGTCCCGGGGCCCAATACAATGAGCAGTTCTTC CASSPGAQYNEQFF
- TRBJ2-2 - TRBV11-2 TGTGCCAGCGAGGGGGTAGGCACCGGGGAGCTGTTTTTT CASEGVGTGELFF
TRBD1 TRBJ2-6 - TRBV9 TGTGCCAGCAGCGTAGGGGACAGGGGTTTCGAGGCCAACGTCCTGACTTTC CASSVGDRGFEANVLTF
- TRBJ2-7 - TRBV28 TGTGCCAGCAGTACGACCTACGAGCAGTACTTC CASSTTYEQYF
TRBD2 TRBJ2-1 - TRBV29-1 TGCAGCGTTGAAGATAATACTCGGACTAGGGGAGTGTACAATGAGCAGTTCTTC CSVEDNTRTRGVYNEQFF
TRBD2 TRBJ2-1 - TRBV27 TGTGCCAGCAGTTGGACTAGCGGGGCTGAGCAGTTCTTC CASSWTSGAEQFF
TRBD1 TRBJ2-7 - TRBV10-3 TGTGCCATCAGTCTACCGGACAGGGACTACGAGCAGTACTTC CAISLPDRDYEQYF
- TRBJ2-7 - TRBV7-2 TGTGCCAGCAGCCTGTCGGTTGGCTCCTACGAGCAGTACTTC CASSLSVGSYEQYF
- TRBJ2-7 - TRBV5-5 TGTGCCAGCAGCTCACTCGAGGGGATTTACGAGCAGTACTTC CASSSLEGIYEQYF
- TRBJ2-6 - TRBV9 TGTGCCAGCGGTGGCGAGGGCTCTGGGGCCAACGTCCTGACTTTC CASGGEGSGANVLTF
TRBD1 TRBJ2-7 - TRBV7-8 TGTGCCAGCAGCGCGGACAGGGGGTACGAGCAGTACTTC CASSADRGYEQYF
- TRBJ2-1 once TRBV9 TGTGCCAGCAGCGTGAGCGGTGTTCCGGGCAATGAGCAGTTCTTC CASSVSGVPGNEQFF
- TRBJ1-5 - TRBV7-6 TGTGCCAGCAGCCCAGGGTTGGGGTCTCTGTGGAGCAATCAGCCCCAGCATTTT CASSPGLGSLWSNQPQHF
- TRBJ2-1 - TRBV27 TGTGCCAGCAGTCTAGGGGCTGAGCAGTTCTTC CASSLGAEQFF